The clone carrying this TCR beta chain was detected only once. The CDR3 consists of 15 residues. Germline assignment: CDR1 LGHNA and CDR2 YSLEER. With 1 base removed from V and 1 base from J, the gap between germline ends came to 9 bases. This specimen belongs to a study of CD8 T cells in Susac syndrome. High-throughput TCR beta sequencing covered peripheral CD8+ and CD4+ T cells. Negative isolation yielded CD8+ and CD4+ T cells; FACS enriched TEMRA cells. An amount of RNA that ranged from roughly 0.45 to 1 ug was reverse transcribed with random hexamers. An immunoSEQ multiplex PCR amplified TCR beta CDR3 over 54 Vbeta and 13 Jbeta. TCRdb re-called the immunoSEQ multiplex PCR reads through MiXCR, storing one row per CDR3 protein. The data show some 180,000 distinct CDR3 sequences, with less than 95% seen just once and 0.085% to 0.11% held by the top ten.

The chain links TRBV4-3 to TRBJ2-3; possible D gene TRBD2, 6 bases. Input material: CD4+ T cells from PBMCs. This TCR was recovered from a human donor in good health. CDR3 DNA sequence: TGCGCCAGCAGCCAAGGCCCTAGCGGCACAGATACGCAGTATTTT. It translates to CASSQGPSGTDTQYF.